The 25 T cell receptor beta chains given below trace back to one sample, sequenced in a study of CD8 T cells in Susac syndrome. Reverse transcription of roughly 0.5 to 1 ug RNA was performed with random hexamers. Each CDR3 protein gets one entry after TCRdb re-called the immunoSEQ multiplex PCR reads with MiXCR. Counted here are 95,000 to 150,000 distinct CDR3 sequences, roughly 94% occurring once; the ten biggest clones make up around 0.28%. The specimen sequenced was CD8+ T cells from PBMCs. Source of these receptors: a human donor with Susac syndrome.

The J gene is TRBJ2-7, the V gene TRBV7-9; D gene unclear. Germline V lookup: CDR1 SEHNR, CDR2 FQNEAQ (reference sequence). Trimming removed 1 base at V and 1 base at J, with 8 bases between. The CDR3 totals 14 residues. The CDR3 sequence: CASSLEGPSYEQYF. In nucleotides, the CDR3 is TGTGCCAGCAGCTTAGAGGGCCCGTCCTACGAGCAGTACTTC.

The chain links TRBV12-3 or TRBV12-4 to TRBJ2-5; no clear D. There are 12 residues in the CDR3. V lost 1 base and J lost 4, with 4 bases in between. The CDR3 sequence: CASSLEGETQYF. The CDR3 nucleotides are TGTGCCAGCAGTTTAGAGGGAGAGACCCAGTACTTC.

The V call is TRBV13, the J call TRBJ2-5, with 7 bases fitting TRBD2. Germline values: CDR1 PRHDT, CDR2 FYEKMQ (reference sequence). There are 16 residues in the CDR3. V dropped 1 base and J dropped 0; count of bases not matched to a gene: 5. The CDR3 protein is CASSLADSGYQETQYF. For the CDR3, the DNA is TGTGCCAGCAGCTTAGCGGATAGCGGGTACCAAGAGACCCAGTACTTC.

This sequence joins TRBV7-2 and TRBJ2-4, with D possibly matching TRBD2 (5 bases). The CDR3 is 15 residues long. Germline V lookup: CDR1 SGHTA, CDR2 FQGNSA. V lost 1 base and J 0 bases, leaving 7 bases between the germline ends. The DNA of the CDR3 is TGTGCCAGCAGCTTAGGGACTCTAGCCAAAAACATTCAGTACTTC. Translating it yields CASSLGTLAKNIQYF.

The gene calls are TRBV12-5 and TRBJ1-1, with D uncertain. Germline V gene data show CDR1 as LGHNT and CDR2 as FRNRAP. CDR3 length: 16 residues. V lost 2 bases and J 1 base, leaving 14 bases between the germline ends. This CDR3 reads CASGLLNDGPNTEAFF. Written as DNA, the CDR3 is TGTGCTAGTGGTTTGTTAAACGACGGACCGAACACTGAAGCTTTCTTT. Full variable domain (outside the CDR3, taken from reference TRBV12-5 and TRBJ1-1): DARVTQTPRHKVTEMGQEVTMRCQPILGHNTVFWYRQTMMQGLELLAYFRNRAPLDDSGMPKDRFSAEMPDATLATLKIQPSEPRDSAVYFCASGLLNDGPNTEAFFGQGTRLTVV.

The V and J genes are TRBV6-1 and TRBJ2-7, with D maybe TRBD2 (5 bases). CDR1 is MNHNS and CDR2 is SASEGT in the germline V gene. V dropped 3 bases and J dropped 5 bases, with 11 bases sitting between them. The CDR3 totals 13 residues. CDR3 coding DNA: TGTGCCAGCAGTGATTTATGGGAGAACGAGCAGTACTTC. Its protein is CASSDLWENEQYF.

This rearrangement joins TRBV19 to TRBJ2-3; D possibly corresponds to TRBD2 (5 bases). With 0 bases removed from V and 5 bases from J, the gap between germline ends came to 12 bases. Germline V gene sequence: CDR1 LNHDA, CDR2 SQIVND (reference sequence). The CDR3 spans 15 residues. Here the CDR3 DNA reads TGTGCCAGTAGTATAGATCGGGAAGGCCAAGATACGCAGTATTTT. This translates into CASSIDREGQDTQYF.

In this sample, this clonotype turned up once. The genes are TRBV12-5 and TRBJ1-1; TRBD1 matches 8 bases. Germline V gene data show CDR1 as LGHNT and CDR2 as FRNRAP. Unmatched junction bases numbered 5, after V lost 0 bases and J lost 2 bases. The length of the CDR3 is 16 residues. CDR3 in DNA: TGTGCTAGTGGTTTGGTAACAGGACAGGGAAACACTGAAGCTTTCTTT. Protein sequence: CASGLVTGQGNTEAFF.

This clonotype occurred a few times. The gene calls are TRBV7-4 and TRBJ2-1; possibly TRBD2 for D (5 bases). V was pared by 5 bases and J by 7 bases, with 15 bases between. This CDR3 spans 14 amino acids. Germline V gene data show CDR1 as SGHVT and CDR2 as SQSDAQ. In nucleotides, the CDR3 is TGTGCCAGCAGCCGATTAGCGTACGGTAATGAGCAGTTCTTC. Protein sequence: CASSRLAYGNEQFF.

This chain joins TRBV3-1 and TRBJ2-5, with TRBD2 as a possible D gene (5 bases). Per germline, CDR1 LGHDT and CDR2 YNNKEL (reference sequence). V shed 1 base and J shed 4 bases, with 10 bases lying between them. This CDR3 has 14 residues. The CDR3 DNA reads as TGTGCCAGCAGCCAAGGGTCCGCGGGAGAGACCCAGTACTTC. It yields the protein CASSQGSAGETQYF.

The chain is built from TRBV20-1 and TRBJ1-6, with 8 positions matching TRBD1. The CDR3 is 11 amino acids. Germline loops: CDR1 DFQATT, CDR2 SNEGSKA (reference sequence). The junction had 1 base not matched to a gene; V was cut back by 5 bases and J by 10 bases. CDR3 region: CSAGQGSPLHF. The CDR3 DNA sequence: TGCAGTGCTGGACAGGGATCACCCCTCCACTTT.

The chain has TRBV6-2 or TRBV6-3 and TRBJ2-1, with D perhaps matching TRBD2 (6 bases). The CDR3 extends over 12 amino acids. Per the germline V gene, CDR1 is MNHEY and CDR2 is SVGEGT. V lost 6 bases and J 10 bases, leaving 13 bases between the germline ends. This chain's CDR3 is CASSLLGGEQFF. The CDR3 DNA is TGTGCCAGCAGCCTACTAGGAGGGGAGCAGTTCTTC.

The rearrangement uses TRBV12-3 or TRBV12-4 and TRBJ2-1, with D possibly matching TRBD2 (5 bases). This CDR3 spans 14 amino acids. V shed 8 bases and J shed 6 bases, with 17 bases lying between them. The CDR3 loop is CASWSGSGGNEQFF. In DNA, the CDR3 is TGTGCCAGCTGGAGTGGGAGCGGTGGCAATGAGCAGTTCTTC.

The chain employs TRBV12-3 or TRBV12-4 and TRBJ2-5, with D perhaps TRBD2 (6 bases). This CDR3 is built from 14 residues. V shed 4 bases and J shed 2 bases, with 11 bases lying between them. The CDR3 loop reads CASSSGLPQETQYF. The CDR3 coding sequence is TGTGCCAGCAGTTCCGGACTACCACAAGAGACCCAGTACTTC.

CDR3 bases: TGTGCCAGCAGGTACGGGATAGCCGGGCAGTACTTC. Its translation: CASRYGIAGQYF. This chain uses TRBV12-3 or TRBV12-4 with TRBJ2-7; possibly TRBD2 for D (5 bases). The CDR3 contains 12 residues. Trimming took 6 bases from V and 9 from J, leaving 15 bases between them.

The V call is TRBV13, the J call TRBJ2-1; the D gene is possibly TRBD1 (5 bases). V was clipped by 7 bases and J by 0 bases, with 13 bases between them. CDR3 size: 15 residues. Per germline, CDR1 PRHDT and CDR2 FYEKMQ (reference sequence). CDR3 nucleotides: TGTGCCAGCACCTTTGACAGAGACTCCTACAATGAGCAGTTCTTC. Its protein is CASTFDRDSYNEQFF.

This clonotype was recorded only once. CDR3 protein: CASSLAGQGDSETQYF. CDR3 DNA: TGTGCCAGCAGCTTGGCCGGACAGGGGGATTCAGAGACCCAGTACTTC. The gene calls are TRBV5-4 and TRBJ2-5; 10 positions agree with TRBD1. Germline CDR1 reads SGHNT; CDR2 reads YYREEE (reference sequence). V lost 0 bases, J lost 4 bases, and 6 bases stayed unmatched. The CDR3 has 16 amino acids.

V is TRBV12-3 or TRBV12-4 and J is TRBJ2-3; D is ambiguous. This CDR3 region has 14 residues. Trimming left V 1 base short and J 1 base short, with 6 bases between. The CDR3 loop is CASSLGPGTDTQYF. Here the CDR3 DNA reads TGTGCCAGCAGTTTAGGACCTGGCACAGATACGCAGTATTTT.

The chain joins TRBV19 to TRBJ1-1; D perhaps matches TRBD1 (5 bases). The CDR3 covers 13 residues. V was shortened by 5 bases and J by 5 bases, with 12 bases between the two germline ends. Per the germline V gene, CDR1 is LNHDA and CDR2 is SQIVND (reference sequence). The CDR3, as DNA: TGTGCCAGTAGTTCAGGCCAGGGTACTGAAGCTTTCTTT. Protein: CASSSGQGTEAFF.

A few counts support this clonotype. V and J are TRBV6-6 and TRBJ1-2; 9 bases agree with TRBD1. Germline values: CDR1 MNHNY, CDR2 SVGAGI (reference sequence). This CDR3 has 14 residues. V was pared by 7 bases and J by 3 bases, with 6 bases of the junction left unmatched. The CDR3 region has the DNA TGTGCCAGCATTAGGACAGGGGATGACTATGGCTACACCTTC. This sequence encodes CASIRTGDDYGYTF.

The CDR3 DNA reads as TGTGCCAGCAGCGTACGGAACACCGGGGAGCTGTTTTTT. Translation: CASSVRNTGELFF. The rearrangement joins TRBV9 to TRBJ2-2; D uncertain. CDR1 and CDR2 (germline): SGDLS, YYNGEE. V gave up 1 base and J gave up 1 base, with 2 bases separating them. The CDR3 is 13 amino acids. Combining the CDR3 with reference TRBV9 and TRBJ2-2 gives the whole variable domain DSGVTQTPKHLITATGQRVTLRCSPRSGDLSVYWYQQSLDQGLQFLIQYYNGEERAKGNILERFSAQQFPDLHSELNLSSLELGDSALYFCASSVRNTGELFFGEGSRLTVL.

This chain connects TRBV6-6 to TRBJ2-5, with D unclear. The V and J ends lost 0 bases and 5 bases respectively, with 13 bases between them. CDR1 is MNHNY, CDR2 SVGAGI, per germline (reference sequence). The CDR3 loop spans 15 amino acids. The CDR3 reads CASSYSSGVGETQYF. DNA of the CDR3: TGTGCCAGCAGTTACTCATCAGGTGTGGGGGAGACCCAGTACTTC.

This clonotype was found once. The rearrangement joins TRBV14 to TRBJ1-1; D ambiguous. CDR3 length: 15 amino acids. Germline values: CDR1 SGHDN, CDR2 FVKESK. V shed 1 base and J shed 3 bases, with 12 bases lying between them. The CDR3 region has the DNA TGTGCCAGCAGCCAAGTTCGGATTAGTGACACTGAAGCTTTCTTT. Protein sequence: CASSQVRISDTEAFF.

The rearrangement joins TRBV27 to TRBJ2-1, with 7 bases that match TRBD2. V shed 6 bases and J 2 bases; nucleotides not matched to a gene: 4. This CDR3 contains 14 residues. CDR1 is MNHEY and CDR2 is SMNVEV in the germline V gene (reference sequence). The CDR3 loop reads CASSPGGAYNEQFF. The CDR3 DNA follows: TGTGCCAGCAGCCCGGGGGGAGCCTACAATGAGCAGTTCTTC.

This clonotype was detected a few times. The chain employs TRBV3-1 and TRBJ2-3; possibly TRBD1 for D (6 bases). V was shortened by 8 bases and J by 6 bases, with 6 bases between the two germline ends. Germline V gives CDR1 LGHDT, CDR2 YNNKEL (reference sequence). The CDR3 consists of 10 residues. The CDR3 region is CASGGDTQYF. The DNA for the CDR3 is TGTGCCAGCGGGGGCGATACGCAGTATTTT.